The 29 T cell receptor beta chains in this list originate from one sample, sequenced in a study of CD8 T cells in Susac syndrome. An amount of RNA that ranged from roughly 0.5 to 1 ug was reverse transcribed with random hexamers. TCRdb re-derived calls from the immunoSEQ multiplex PCR reads in MiXCR, one entry per CDR3 protein. The data show 120,000 to 150,000 distinct CDR3 sequences, with 90% to 95% seen just once and approximately 0.27% held by the top ten. The sequenced sample was CD8+ T cells from PBMCs. The receptors were gathered from a human donor in good health.

The count of this clonotype is one. The chain joins TRBV3-1 to TRBJ2-1; maybe TRBD2 (7 bases). Germline V gene data show CDR1 as LGHDT and CDR2 as YNNKEL (reference sequence). With 0 bases removed from V and 4 bases from J, the gap between germline ends came to 13 bases. This CDR3 has 16 residues. CDR3 residues: CASSQDGGGFYNEQFF. CDR3 nucleotides: TGTGCCAGCAGCCAAGATGGCGGGGGCTTTTACAATGAGCAGTTCTTC.

This clonotype appeared a single time. The J gene is TRBJ2-5, the V gene TRBV3-1; D may correspond to TRBD1 or TRBD2 (5 bases each). Germline CDR1 reads LGHDT; CDR2 reads YNNKEL (reference sequence). The CDR3 is made up of 12 amino acids. V gave up 6 bases and J gave up 5 bases, with 10 bases separating them. CDR3 nucleotide sequence: TGTGCCAGCAGTGGGACGGGTGAGACCCAGTACTTC. Translating it yields CASSGTGETQYF.

CDR3 DNA sequence: TGCGCCAGCAGCCAAGACGGCAGCACAGATACGCAGTATTTT. Amino acids: CASSQDGSTDTQYF. This chain joins TRBV4-3 and TRBJ2-3; D gene unclear. The V gene lost 0 bases and the J gene lost 0 bases, with 4 bases spanning the gap. The CDR3 contains 14 residues. CDR1 is LGHNA, CDR2 YSLEER, per germline.

The gene calls are TRBV29-1 and TRBJ2-6; tentative D call: TRBD2 (7 bases). Trimming removed 0 bases at V and 0 bases at J, with 9 bases between. CDR1 is SQVTM and CDR2 is ANQGSEA in the germline V gene. This CDR3 has 16 amino acids. This CDR3 is CSVEDRGGSGANVLTF. Here the CDR3 DNA reads TGCAGCGTTGAAGATAGGGGGGGCTCTGGGGCCAACGTCCTGACTTTC.

The chain carries TRBV28 and TRBJ2-7; the D gene is possibly TRBD1 (5 bases). The CDR3 sequence is 14 residues long. The V end lost 10 bases, the J end lost 1 base, and 17 bases lay between the germline ends. Germline V lookup: CDR1 MDHEN, CDR2 SYDVKM. CDR3 loop: CATDEVRVSYEQYF. CDR3 sequence (DNA): TGTGCCACCGACGAAGTCAGGGTTTCCTACGAGCAGTACTTC.

V is TRBV9 and J is TRBJ2-5, with D uncertain. Germline CDR1 SGDLS, CDR2 YYNGEE. There are 13 residues in the CDR3. The V end lost 3 bases, the J end lost 2 bases, and 8 bases lay between the germline ends. CDR3 region: CASSDGRQETQYF. The CDR3 DNA follows: TGTGCCAGCAGCGACGGCCGGCAAGAGACCCAGTACTTC.

This chain connects TRBV7-9 to TRBJ1-1; possible D gene TRBD1, 6 bases. Between the trimmed V and J ends, which lost 11 bases and 4 bases, there was a span of 20 bases. There are 14 residues in the CDR3. Germline V CDR1 and CDR2: SEHNR, FQNEAQ (reference sequence). The CDR3 DNA is TGTGCCGCGCTAGGGGGAGCGCCGAGCACTGAAGCTTTCTTT. Protein product: CAALGGAPSTEAFF.

This chain joins TRBV7-6 and TRBJ2-5; D gene uncertain. Between the trimmed V and J ends, which lost 2 bases and 5 bases, there was a span of 9 bases. CDR1 and CDR2 from the germline V gene are SGHVS and FNYEAQ. The CDR3 sequence is 13 residues long. The CDR3 loop reads CASSLTRGETQYF. The CDR3 coding sequence is TGTGCCAGCAGCTTAACACGTGGGGAGACCCAGTACTTC.

The CDR3 DNA reads as TGTGCCAGCAATCCTACAGGGGGCTTAGGCTACACCTTC. It is translated as CASNPTGGLGYTF. The chain combines TRBV28 with TRBJ1-2; 9 nucleotides align to TRBD1. The V and J ends lost 7 bases and 8 bases, in that order; junction bases with no gene match: 8. This CDR3 spans 13 amino acids. Germline lookup yields CDR1 MDHEN and CDR2 SYDVKM.

The rearrangement uses TRBV27 and TRBJ2-1; TRBD2 matches 7 bases. This CDR3 contains 14 residues. In germline, CDR1 is MNHEY, CDR2 SMNVEV (reference sequence). The V and J ends lost 5 bases and 5 bases, in that order; junction bases with no gene match: 6. CDR3 region: CASSSGNRDNEQFF. In DNA, the CDR3 is TGTGCCAGCAGTAGCGGGAACCGAGACAATGAGCAGTTCTTC.

V is TRBV30 and J is TRBJ2-7; D possibly corresponds to TRBD1 (5 bases). V was clipped by 5 bases and J by 2 bases, with 7 bases between them. There are 11 residues in the CDR3. CDR1 and CDR2 (germline): GTSNPN, SVGIG (reference sequence). This CDR3 is CAWDSPYEQYF. Here the CDR3 DNA reads TGTGCCTGGGACAGTCCCTACGAGCAGTACTTC. The variable domain in full, with the rest retrieved from reference TRBV30 and TRBJ2-7, is SQTIHQWPATLVQPVGSPLSLECTVEGTSNPNLYWYRQAAGRGLQLLFYSVGIGQISSEVPQNLSASRPQDRQFILSSKKLLLSDSGFYLCAWDSPYEQYFGPGTRLTVT.

The chain uses TRBV28 and TRBJ2-7; D is perhaps TRBD1 or TRBD2 (5 bases each). Trimming took off 3 bases at V and 5 bases at J, with 14 bases between the two ends. The germline V gene has CDR1 MDHEN and CDR2 SYDVKM. The CDR3 length is 14 residues. The CDR3, as DNA: TGTGCCAGCAGTTTCCGACCCGAGGGGAACGAGCAGTACTTC. Its protein product is CASSFRPEGNEQYF.

The rearrangement joins TRBV13 to TRBJ2-2; D is uncertain. Germline assignment: CDR1 PRHDT and CDR2 FYEKMQ (reference sequence). The CDR3 sequence is 13 residues long. Trimming removed 5 bases at V and 5 bases at J, with 9 bases between. CDR3 coding DNA: TGTGCCAGCAGCCAAACGCGAACCGGGGAGCTGTTTTTT. It is translated as CASSQTRTGELFF.

This clonotype was picked up one time. The V call is TRBV6-2 or TRBV6-3, the J call TRBJ2-2; TRBD2 might be the D (6 bases). Trimming removed 7 bases at V and 2 bases at J, with 14 bases between. Germline-derived CDR1 and CDR2 are MNHEY and SVGEGT. The CDR3 spans 15 residues. This CDR3 is CASTVTSSNTGELFF. The CDR3 DNA follows: TGTGCCAGCACCGTAACTAGCTCAAACACCGGGGAGCTGTTTTTT.

This chain joins TRBV27 and TRBJ1-5, with D tentatively TRBD1 (5 bases). The CDR3 has 13 amino acids. V was shortened by 6 bases and J by 4 bases, with 10 bases between the two germline ends. Germline loops: CDR1 MNHEY, CDR2 SMNVEV (reference sequence). Written as DNA, the CDR3 is TGTGCCAGCAGCGGACAAGTAAATCAGCCCCAGCATTTT. It codes for CASSGQVNQPQHF.

The J gene is TRBJ1-2, the V gene TRBV4-1; D remains ambiguous. The CDR3 has 12 residues. Germline loops: CDR1 MGHRA, CDR2 YSYEKL. V was clipped by 4 bases and J by 6 bases, with 9 bases between them. The CDR3, as DNA: TGCGCCAGCAGCCCGTTCGGGGATGGCTACACCTTC. Amino acids: CASSPFGDGYTF.

V and J are TRBV21-1 and TRBJ2-7; the table gives TRBD1 as D, unverified against the DNA. TRBV21-1 is given as a pseudogene. The CDR3 loop spans 11 amino acids. The CDR3 bases are TGTGCCAGCTCCCGGCCCGACGAGCAGTACTTC. It specifies CASSRPDEQYF.

This chain joins TRBV20-1 and TRBJ2-7, with TRBD2 matching over 10 bases. This CDR3 spans 16 amino acids. After removal of 5 bases from V and 0 bases from J, the junction contained 10 bases not matched to a gene. Per the germline V gene, CDR1 is DFQATT and CDR2 is SNEGSKA (reference sequence). The DNA of the CDR3 is TGCAGTGCTGGGGAGGGGCCTAGCGGGAGCTCCTACGAGCAGTACTTC. Translating it yields CSAGEGPSGSSYEQYF.

The chain's CDR3 is CAWSWVGGPDTGELFF. In DNA form, the CDR3 reads TGTGCCTGGAGTTGGGTGGGCGGGCCTGACACCGGGGAGCTGTTTTTT. This chain uses TRBV30 with TRBJ2-2, with a possible D match to TRBD2 (5 bases). The V gene lost 2 bases and the J gene lost 3 bases, with 16 bases spanning the gap. CDR1 GTSNPN and CDR2 SVGIG come from the germline V gene (reference sequence). The CDR3 has 16 amino acids.

The CDR3 region has the DNA TGTGCCAGCGGACAGGGGGCTGCAAATGAAAAACTGTTTTTT. Amino acids: CASGQGAANEKLFF. This chain joins TRBV7-9 and TRBJ1-4; 11 bases align to TRBD1. The CDR3 length is 14 residues. The germline V gene has CDR1 SEHNR and CDR2 FQNEAQ (reference sequence). Trimming at V came to 8 bases and at J to 5 bases, leaving 4 bases not matched to a gene.

The chain carries TRBV28 and TRBJ2-1; 10 bases map to TRBD2. The CDR3 contains 15 residues. CDR1 is MDHEN and CDR2 is SYDVKM in the germline V gene. The ends lost 5 bases at V and 7 bases at J; junction bases unmatched: 8. The CDR3 spells CASSPSGSFSNEQFF. The DNA for the CDR3 is TGTGCCAGCAGTCCTAGCGGGAGCTTCTCGAATGAGCAGTTCTTC.

The gene calls are TRBV9 and TRBJ2-4; the D gene could be TRBD1 or TRBD2 (5 bases each). V was trimmed by 0 bases and J by 2 bases, leaving 15 bases between them. The CDR3 has 17 residues. CDR1 is SGDLS, CDR2 YYNGEE, per germline. CDR3 loop: CASSVGGQPGTKNIQYF. CDR3 nucleotide sequence: TGTGCCAGCAGCGTAGGAGGACAACCCGGGACCAAAAACATTCAGTACTTC.

The rearrangement joins TRBV5-1 to TRBJ2-5; no clear D. Germline lookup yields CDR1 SGHRS and CDR2 YFSETQ. The length of the CDR3 is 10 residues. The V end lost 10 bases, the J end lost 5 bases, and 9 bases lay between the germline ends. The CDR3 coding sequence is TGCGCCGCGCCCGAGGAGACCCAGTACTTC. Protein: CAAPEETQYF.

This clonotype was counted once. This chain links TRBV29-1 with TRBJ2-3, with D perhaps matching TRBD1 (6 bases). In germline, CDR1 is SQVTM, CDR2 ANQGSEA. The CDR3 is 12 amino acids. V was shortened by 7 bases and J by 2 bases, with 10 bases between the two germline ends. DNA of the CDR3: TGCAGCGGTAACAGGGTCACAGATACGCAGTATTTT. As protein: CSGNRVTDTQYF.

This chain joins TRBV15 and TRBJ2-1; D is perhaps TRBD1 or TRBD2 (5 bases each). V dropped 8 bases and J dropped 2 bases, with 13 bases sitting between them. The germline gives CDR1 LNHNV, CDR2 YYDKDF (reference sequence). The CDR3 extends over 14 amino acids. The CDR3 sequence: CATRDGDTYNEQFF. The CDR3 region has the DNA TGTGCCACCCGGGACGGGGATACCTACAATGAGCAGTTCTTC. Filled out from reference TRBV15 and TRBJ2-1, the complete variable domain reads DAMVIQNPRYQVTQFGKPVTLSCSQTLNHNVMYWYQQKSSQAPKLLFHYYDKDFNNEADTPDNFQSRRPNTSFCFLDIRSPGLGDTAMYLCATRDGDTYNEQFFGPGTRLTVL.

V gene TRBV5-4 combines with J gene TRBJ2-1; weak D call: TRBD2 (5 bases). The CDR3 is 15 amino acids. Germline CDR1 and CDR2: SGHNT and YYREEE (reference sequence). Trimming stripped 4 bases from V and 0 bases from J, with 11 bases between. CDR3 bases: TGTGCCAGCAGCCCGCCGGCGGGCTCCTACAATGAGCAGTTCTTC. Its protein is CASSPPAGSYNEQFF. The entire variable domain, with the rest obtained from reference TRBV5-4 and TRBJ2-1, is as follows: ETGVTQSPTHLIKTRGQQVTLRCSSQSGHNTVSWYQQALGQGPQFIFQYYREEENGRGNFPPRFSGLQFPNYSSELNVNALELDDSALYLCASSPPAGSYNEQFFGPGTRLTVL.

This chain joins TRBV29-1 and TRBJ1-2; D gene uncertain. The CDR3 has 14 residues. The V and J ends lost 7 bases and 8 bases respectively, with 23 bases between them. CDR1 and CDR2 from the germline V gene are SQVTM and ANQGSEA. The CDR3 sequence is CSGDSDGKGGGYTF. The CDR3 DNA reads TGCAGCGGAGACTCCGACGGGAAGGGTGGCGGCTACACCTTC. Based on the CDR3 plus reference TRBV29-1 and TRBJ1-2, the full variable domain is SAVISQKPSRDICQRGTSLTIQCQVDSQVTMMFWYRQQPGQSLTLIATANQGSEATYESGFVIDKFPISRPNLTFSTLTVSNMSPEDSSIYLCSGDSDGKGGGYTFGSGTRLTVV.

CDR3 residues: CAWSESPGPPIYEQYF. CDR3 DNA sequence: TGTGCCTGGAGCGAGTCCCCCGGGCCACCCATCTACGAGCAGTACTTC. This chain connects TRBV30 to TRBJ2-7; D gene unclear. The CDR3 extends over 16 amino acids. V was cut by 3 bases and J by 3 bases, with 21 bases left in between. CDR1 is GTSNPN and CDR2 is SVGIG in the germline V gene (reference sequence).

The rearrangement links TRBV27 to TRBJ2-1; 11 nucleotides line up with TRBD2. The CDR3 is 17 residues long. The junction had 6 bases not matched to a gene; V was cut back by 1 base and J by 4 bases. Germline assignment: CDR1 MNHEY and CDR2 SMNVEV (reference sequence). This CDR3 reads CASSLWLAGGLYNEQFF. CDR3 nucleotide sequence: TGTGCCAGCAGTTTATGGTTAGCGGGAGGGTTGTACAATGAGCAGTTCTTC.